The T cell receptor (beta chain) described here comes from a study of technical replicates of blood from a handful of donors. The junction had 1 base not matched to a gene; V was cut back by 7 bases and J by 1 base. CDR3 length: 14 residues. CDR1 is SGHRS, CDR2 YFSETQ, per germline. Assay: immunoSEQ multiplex PCR; the TCRdb copy retains only in-frame clones and omits some. The sample lists 15,000 or so clones, approximately 90% seen once, with 9% to 15% in the top ten. The genes are TRBV5-1 and TRBJ2-2; 10 bases fit TRBD2. The sequenced sample was PBMCs. This clonotype was obtained from a human donor in good health. The CDR3 DNA reads as TGCGCCAGCCGACTAGCGGGGAACACCGGGGAGCTGTTTTTT. Protein sequence: CASRLAGNTGELFF.